The clone carrying this T cell receptor beta chain was detected only a few times. Its antigen is undetermined. The data stem from a study of T-cell memory formation after mild COVID-19. Regarding the study as a whole: Clones that contracted from day 15 to 85 had balanced CD4/CD8; later expanders were CD4+ biased. The finding that pre-infection memory included some responding clones suggested that cross-reactive memory joined.

Constant-segment primers and 5'RACE yielded cDNA libraries for TCR alpha and TCR beta, each carrying sample barcodes and UMIs. TCRdb itself ran the 5' RACE reads through MiXCR, one entry per CDR3 protein. The table has 200,000 to 300,000 distinct CDR3 sequences, 16% seen once. Sequenced material: PBMCs or a T cell subset sorted from them (not recorded which). The clonotype comes from a man younger than 30 who had mild COVID-19 (a few samples of this study predate the infection). Cell type and time point are not known.

The chain's CDR3 is CASSLSTGPQNEQFF. In DNA form, the CDR3 reads TGTGCCAGCAGCTTGTCGACAGGGCCTCAAAATGAGCAGTTCTTC. The rearrangement links TRBV7-2 to TRBJ2-1; the match to TRBD1 covers 7 bases. Germline CDR1 reads SGHTA; CDR2 reads FQGNSA. This CDR3 is 15 amino acids long. V lost 3 bases to trimming and J lost 7 bases; unmatched junction nucleotides: 9.